The 15 T cell receptor beta chains below all came from one sample that was sequenced in a study of T cells in Graves' hyperthyroidism and ophthalmopathy. What was amplified from RNA transcripts were TCR beta CDR3 regions. TCR CDR3 underwent first-round RT-PCR with the HTBI primer set. TCRdb used MiXCR to reprocess the multiplex PCR reads, holding one entry per CDR3 protein. The profile shows 350,000 to 400,000 distinct CDR3 sequences, around 14% of them singletons. The sequencing sample was made of blood. All receptors come from an older woman with Graves' hyperthyroidism.

This clonotype was detected ten times or more. This rearrangement joins TRBV3-1 to TRBJ2-3; 8 nucleotides agree with TRBD2. The V gene's germline CDR1 is LGHDT and CDR2 YNNKEL (reference sequence). The CDR3 runs to 15 residues. J gave up 8 bases and V 2 bases, and 9 bases lay outside the gene matches. The CDR3 coding sequence is TGTGCCAGCAGCCAAAGCGGGAGTGTCTCGATTACGCAGTATTTT. It is translated as CASSQSGSVSITQYF.

V usage is TRBV28 and J usage is TRBJ1-1; D not resolved. Looked up from germline, CDR1 is MDHEN and CDR2 is SYDVKM. The CDR3 is made up of 15 amino acids. V shed 2 bases and J shed 5 bases, with 15 bases lying between them. CDR3 bases: TGTGCCAGCAGTTTAACCCCAAGAGGGAGAACTGAAGCTTTCTTT. It yields the protein CASSLTPRGRTEAFF.

This clonotype was seen ten or more times. The genes are TRBV29-1 and TRBJ2-5; D not certain. CDR3 length: 11 amino acids. Germline V CDR1 and CDR2: SQVTM, ANQGSEA. V was pared by 5 bases and J by 5 bases, with 9 bases between. CDR3 sequence: CSVRNSETQYF. CDR3 sequence (DNA): TGCAGCGTTCGCAACTCGGAGACCCAGTACTTC.

In its sample, this clonotype was seen many times. This sequence joins TRBV13 and TRBJ1-2; no definite D call. The CDR3 consists of 13 residues. Germline assignment: CDR1 PRHDT and CDR2 FYEKMQ (reference sequence). V lost 3 bases, J lost 2 bases, and 7 bases lay in between. In DNA, the CDR3 is TGTGCCAGCAGCTTTTGGGGAAACTATGGCTACACCTTC. Protein sequence: CASSFWGNYGYTF.

This clonotype was counted a few times. Since a much larger clone is just one base distant, this may be a read error. The chain is built from TRBV7-3 and TRBJ2-3; TRBD1 is a possible D gene (5 bases). The germline gives CDR1 SGHTA, CDR2 FQGTGA. The CDR3 contains 14 residues. Trimming cost V 0 bases and J 3 bases, with 7 bases left between them. CDR3 in DNA: TGTGCCAGCAGCTTAACGGCAGGGACAGATACGCAGTATTTT. This codes for CASSLTAGTDTQYF.

This clonotype was detected a few times. The J gene is TRBJ2-2, the V gene TRBV29-1; 9 bases are shared with TRBD1. Germline CDR1 and CDR2: SQVTM and ANQGSEA. The length of the CDR3 is 16 residues. The V segment lost 3 bases and the J segment 0 bases; nucleotides outside the gene matches: 5. CDR3 coding DNA: TGCAGCGTTGACGCAGGACAGGGGTCGAACACCGGGGAGCTGTTTTTT. It is translated as CSVDAGQGSNTGELFF.

This clonotype was counted ten times or more. This chain uses TRBV6-4 with TRBJ2-1; D is possibly TRBD1 (5 bases). Germline V gene data show CDR1 as MRHNA and CDR2 as SNTAGT. V dropped 3 bases and J dropped 5 bases, with 14 bases sitting between them. This CDR3 has 15 residues. CDR3 amino acids: CASSEGRTGDNEQFF. DNA for the CDR3: TGTGCCAGCAGTGAAGGTCGTACAGGCGACAATGAGCAGTTCTTC.

The chain uses TRBV11-3 and TRBJ2-7; D may be TRBD2 (5 bases). Germline V lookup: CDR1 SGHNT, CDR2 YENEEA. The V end lost 6 bases, the J end lost 3 bases, and 9 bases lay between the germline ends. This CDR3 is 12 amino acids long. The CDR3 nucleotides read TGTGCCAGCAGACTGGCGGGCTACGAGCAGTACTTC. Protein: CASRLAGYEQYF.

This clonotype appeared many times. This sequence joins TRBV27 and TRBJ2-1; 7 nucleotides align to TRBD2. Germline-derived CDR1 and CDR2 are MNHEY and SMNVEV (reference sequence). The CDR3 spans 14 residues. The trim removed 6 bases at V and 4 bases at J, leaving 6 bases unmatched. This chain's CDR3 is CASRDGTKYNEQFF. CDR3 DNA: TGTGCCAGCAGGGACGGGACTAAATACAATGAGCAGTTCTTC.

This clonotype was picked up a small number of times. The rearrangement joins TRBV19 to TRBJ1-5, with D hard to call. Trimming shortened V by 1 base and J by 0 bases, and 10 bases separated the two germline ends. The germline CDR1 and CDR2 sequences are LNHDA and SQIVND (reference sequence). This CDR3 comprises 16 residues. CDR3 DNA: TGTGCCAGTAGTATAGCCACAGCTTATAGCAATCAGCCCCAGCATTTT. This gives the protein CASSIATAYSNQPQHF.

The chain couples TRBV29-1 to TRBJ2-3; TRBD2 matches 13 bases. This CDR3 region has 14 residues. CDR1 and CDR2 (germline): SQVTM, ANQGSEA. V shed 4 bases and J 6 bases; nucleotides not matched to a gene: 4. The CDR3 DNA sequence: TGCAGCGTTGGGACTAGCGGGAGAGGTGATACGCAGTATTTT. It yields the protein CSVGTSGRGDTQYF.

This clonotype was counted between two and nine times. The chain carries TRBV19 and TRBJ1-2; no definite D call. The CDR3 totals 14 residues. Between the trimmed V and J ends, which lost 7 bases and 0 bases, there was a span of 12 bases. Germline V CDR1 and CDR2: LNHDA, SQIVND (reference sequence). The CDR3 DNA reads as TGTGCCAGTACCAGTAACCCAGCTAACTATGGCTACACCTTC. This codes for CASTSNPANYGYTF.

The CDR3 region has the DNA TGTGCCAGCAGCTTGGGGCTAGCGGGTTTCTCCTACGAGCAGTACTTC. It encodes CASSLGLAGFSYEQYF. The chain uses TRBV5-8 and TRBJ2-7, with 8 nucleotides matching TRBD2. Germline trimming cut 0 bases from V and 0 bases from J; bases unmatched to any gene: 5. The CDR3 extends over 16 amino acids. Germline V gene data show CDR1 as SGHTS and CDR2 as YDEGEE.

The sample holds many counts of this clonotype. The chain combines TRBV12-5 with TRBJ2-7, with TRBD2 matching over 7 bases. Germline CDR1 is LGHNT and CDR2 is FRNRAP. There are 17 residues in the CDR3. With V trimmed by 0 bases and J by 2 bases, 10 bases remained unmatched. CDR3 nucleotide sequence: TGTGCTAGTGGTTTGGTAAAGGGGCGGGAGTTTGCCTACGAGCAGTACTTC. Translated, it gives CASGLVKGREFAYEQYF.

V usage is TRBV6-2 or TRBV6-3 and J usage is TRBJ2-3, with D tentatively TRBD1 (6 bases). Trimming shortened V by 10 bases and J by 7 bases, and 18 bases separated the two germline ends. Germline V gives CDR1 MNHEY, CDR2 SVGEGT. The CDR3 has 13 amino acids. The CDR3 bases are TGTGCCACCACGCCAGGGGTCCAATATACGCAGTATTTT. It encodes CATTPGVQYTQYF.